This TCR beta chain was observed in a study of blood T cell repertoires in COVID-19. As processed by the authors: Amplification from reference gene primers served as the basis for estimated nucleated cell counts. Method: immunoSEQ multiplex PCR; TCRdb's copy keeps in-frame clones and lacks some. The V and J calls and the clone size are those of that table, but D and trimming were determined from the DNA. The repertoire consists of 200,000 or so clones, with roughly 87% occurring once and the leading ten covering 5.5% to 8.5%. The germline V gene encodes CDR1 SGDLS and CDR2 YYNGEE. Losses at the gene ends were 1 base for V and 5 bases for J; bases not matched to a gene: 9. The CDR3 sequence is 15 residues long.

The sample comprised PBMCs or T cells enriched from blood (not recorded which). V usage is TRBV9 and J usage is TRBJ2-7, with TRBD1 matching 7 bases. The TCR sequence derives from a man younger than 40 in a cohort exposed to, infected with or recovered from COVID-19 (not recorded which). This CDR3 reads CASSVTAGGGNEQYF. The CDR3 DNA follows: TGTGCCAGCAGCGTAACGGCAGGGGGTGGGAACGAGCAGTACTTC.